The TCR beta chain described here comes from a study of cytomegalovirus exposure and HLA in healthy donors (dated by TCRdb to about 2017). Regarding the research as a whole: According to an earlier analysis of several hundred of the donors, 150 million to 200 million T cells yielded roughly 100 million unique TCR beta sequences and 276 Gb of sequence data. To study patterns of TCR occurrence, a later analysis re-analyzed previously published TCR beta repertoires from several hundred donors and added high-resolution HLA genotyping. Donor age, sex, ethnicity and CMV serostatus were collected together with the repertoire data. The study was designed to test whether signatures of past pathogen exposure could be identified by cataloging public T cell receptors. Among the approximately 430 genotyped donors, approximately 82% belonged to the genetic ancestry cluster associated with self-reported Caucasian donors. Among about 390 genotyped donors of the cohort, an average of around 240,000 unique TCR beta nucleotide sequences were sequenced per donor, around 20% of them non-productive. The number of typed donors differed by locus: roughly 620-630 for A, B, C, DRB1 and DQB1; approximately 520 for DQA1; roughly 600 for DPA1; and roughly 470 for DPB1. Using immunosequencing, the study profiled T cell repertoires from about 610 subjects and related those repertoires to cytomegalovirus serostatus. To predict cytomegalovirus infection status, the study combined high-throughput TCR immunosequencing, statistical association of individual TCRs with disease status, and machine learning. Besides the first cohort of about 730 subjects, a separate validation cohort made up of some 110 different subjects was used. Every discovery cohort repertoire had been produced on one sequencing platform. Approximately 330 gigabases of sequencing data and around 80 million unique TCR sequences made up an early release that covered roughly 670 HLA-typed donors. An earlier analysis of 587 of the donors used high-throughput TCR beta sequencing to judge whether each TCR beta V gene segment behaved as functional or pseudogenic. Four or five DR-DQ haplotypes were treated as single units for association and clustering because of strong linkage in the cohort. Rather than using new phenotypic data, the later analysis identified candidate immune exposures from TCR beta sequences and from how often those sequences occurred across donors. HLA typing covered class I and class II loci at four-digit resolution. Genome-wide SNP genotypes for about 65% of the roughly 670 donors were used in a later genetic analysis, which treated that subset as a discovery cohort. Overall results and qualifications from the work: The authors suggested that the approach could potentially be generalized to other disease states and immunological phenotypes. The study gave a list of more than 150 TCR beta chains associated with cytomegalovirus. In a later analysis, most CMV-associated TCR beta chains were found to appear HLA-restricted, with HLA associations seemingly driven largely by CMV exposure. In a later analysis, TCR association rates were found to vary across HLA loci, with the most associated TCRs seen for DRB1 alleles and the fewest for HLA-C alleles. The presence/absence analyses assumed that sequencing depth was roughly uniform across donors, and that assumption may not be true. When HLA alleles, especially DR and DQ, strongly co-occurred, TCR associations were difficult to assign to individual alleles. Because HLA typing was unavailable for some donors at each locus, only the typed subset was used in association tests. Compared with the 666-donor mean, donors in an Asian-associated ancestry cluster had fewer N-insertions in productive TCRs, according to a later genetic analysis. In a later analysis, HLA-associated TCR beta chains showed more clonal expansion and lower generation probabilities than non-associated chains that were equally common. In a later genetic analysis, a missense DCLRE1C variant was associated with V-gene and J-gene trimming of TCR beta chains, and the association was replicated in an independent cohort. A further reported finding was that TCR beta sequences accurately predicted the HLA-A and HLA-B alleles for most subjects in the first cohort. Most TCR sequences were seen in very few donors, while some public TCRs were found in many individuals. An earlier analysis of approximately 500 of the donors showed that most TCR beta V segments appeared in productive rearrangements either about 87% or about 30% of the time, which broadly matched IMGT annotations. A cluster of highly shared sequence variants was judged likely to represent a technical artifact of the sequencing pipeline. Correlated functional status among segregating V segments might be attributable to linkage disequilibrium, but an unknown experimental factor could not be ruled out. The 87-base-pair reads could not distinguish some IMGT-functional V segments, including TRBV6-2 and TRBV6-3, so those segments were excluded. At a false discovery rate of 0.05, a later analysis linked under 20,000 TCR beta sequences to specific HLA alleles. A few of the identified cytomegalovirus-associated TCR beta chains were confirmed in vitro to be specific for cytomegalovirus antigens. In a later analysis, several top co-occurrence clusters were reported to appear linked to parvovirus B19, influenza, CMV and Epstein-Barr virus. In this cohort, only TCR beta chains were sequenced, and detectable features were limited by the absence of alpha or paired-chain data. Roughly 17 rarely observed V segments, including chromosome 9 orphons, were excluded from the earlier analysis of about 500 of the donors because counts were too low. CMV serostatus was the only immune exposure information available for the cohort. In both the original and validation cohorts, the classifier was reported to diagnose cytomegalovirus status with high specificity and sensitivity.

Library creation used the immunoSEQ multiplex PCR assay. For the multiplex PCR, a mixture combining 60 forward primers for TCR Vbeta segments and 13 reverse primers for TCR Jbeta segments was used. A multiplex PCR assay on genomic DNA amplified the CDR3 region of rearranged TCR beta genes. On the Illumina HiSeq System, the amplified TCR beta libraries were sequenced as 87-base-pair reads. The source study handled its data this way. A later analysis tallied 75 million to 95 million unique TCR beta chains across the 640 or so repertoires, and some 10 million of those chains were shared by two or more donors. Raw reads were error-corrected and collapsed into unique sequences with a nearest-neighbor algorithm that merged closely related sequences to remove PCR and sequencing errors. CDR3 sequences were aligned to IMGT reference sequences to assign V, D and J gene segments. Each retained sequence needed at least a six-nucleotide match to both a V gene segment and a J gene segment. A rearrangement was called productive if the CDR3 had no stop codons and remained in frame with V and J, and every other rearrangement was called non-productive. Following IMGT convention, CDR3 was defined as the stretch from the second conserved V-encoded cysteine to the conserved J-encoded phenylalanine. Sequences without an unambiguous match to a single V gene segment were excluded from the earlier analysis of several hundred of the donors. An earlier analysis of just under 600 of the donors called V segments functional above 56.7% productive rearrangements and segregating when the between-donor standard deviation exceeded 5%. A statistical classification framework was built to diagnose cytomegalovirus status from the catalog of TCR beta chain sequences. In a later analysis, TCR nucleotide sequences were compared against IMGT/GENE-DB human TR gene sequences so that V and J genes could be assigned. Using the TCRdist pipeline, a later analysis assigned CDR3 sequences along with most-parsimonious VDJ recombination scenarios. In a later analysis, each TCR beta chain was defined by its CDR3 amino acid sequence together with its V-gene family, and reads without a unique V-gene family were excluded. To address suspected cross-contamination and a sequencing artifact, a later analysis removed a few hundred highly shared, low-generation-probability nucleotide sequences. For each public chain, a later analysis derived a clonal expansion index from normalized ranks of inferred template counts within each repertoire. Generation probabilities in a later analysis came from a VDJ recombination model fitted to out-of-frame rearrangements, and those results were checked against IGoR. A later analysis scored TCR-TCR, TCR-HLA and TCR-CMV co-occurrence with hypergeometric tests, applying a repertoire-size bias correction to TCR pairs. False discovery rates were estimated in a later analysis by permuting HLA or CMV assignments 20 times. In a later analysis, co-occurring TCRs were grouped with DBSCAN, and TCRdist sequence similarity was added when clustering was performed within HLA-allele-positive subsets. For co-occurrence clustering, repertoires with fewer than 30,000 or more than 120,000 public chains were excluded, along with 5 or 6 repertoires with anomalous nucleotide sharing. Drawn from immuneACCESS, this table holds only the in-frame rearrangements with V and J called that TCRdb kept. Clones are partly lost; checked studies trace under half to an unresolved V gene and leave the rest unexplained. V, J and clone size were drawn from that table, and D and trimming were deduced from the DNA. This sample comprises over 100,000 clones, 55% to 65% of them detected only once. The ten biggest clones cover roughly 2.2% of the sample.

The cohort comprised some 680 healthy bone marrow donors. At the time of sampling, all cohort members were nominally healthy, though unrecorded immune exposures were likely present. The donor was CMV seronegative and belonged to the group of more than 300 seronegative cohort members. A peripheral blood sample was provided by each donor, and peripheral blood mononuclear cells were used for TCR beta sequencing. The Qiagen DNeasy Blood Extraction Kit was used to extract genomic DNA from the blood cell samples. Points on this clone: There is no known antigen for this receptor. Within one base of it there is no much larger clone, and no base qualities were kept.

The CDR1 and CDR2 encoded by the germline V gene are SGHTA and FQGNSA. The CDR3 measures 18 amino acids from cysteine to phenylalanine. Just the 54-base CDR3 DNA is kept, in frame starting at base 1. V drops 2 bases and J drops 3 bases, leaving 22 bases in between. The V gene is TRBV7-2 and the J gene is TRBJ1-2, and possibly TRBD1, on 6 matching bases. The sequenced material came from PBMCs. This clonotype was sampled from a woman aged 25-40 years in good health and CMV-seronegative. The nucleotides read TGTGCCAGCAGCTTAAGGGGGGGGCAGGGCCGCATTGACTATGGCTACACCTTC. Translation gives CASSLRGGQGRIDYGYTF.